The 20 T cell receptor beta chains presented below share a single source sample, sequenced in a study of blood T cells in healthy people across ages. The authors ran a second PCR of about 6 to 11 cycles using a sample-barcoded 5' primer and a J-beta primer mix. TCRdb reprocessed the 5' RACE reads with MiXCR, giving one entry per CDR3 protein. Of approximately 810,000 distinct CDR3 sequences in the sample, around 36% were seen once. The sequenced sample consisted of blood. All receptors come from a man younger than 35 in good health.

V is TRBV9 and J is TRBJ2-5; D gene unclear. Per the germline V gene, CDR1 is SGDLS and CDR2 is YYNGEE. This CDR3 is built from 14 residues. V was cut by 3 bases and J by 5 bases, with 14 bases left in between. In DNA form, the CDR3 reads TGTGCCAGCAGCGGGACGCCCTTTCAGGAGACCCAGTACTTC. It specifies CASSGTPFQETQYF.

Comment on this clonotype: It may be a read error: a sequence one base away is much more abundant. The rearrangement links TRBV4-3 to TRBJ2-1; D is unclear. With the DNA end fitting TRBJ2-7 better, the J assignment may be wrong. CDR3 length: 15 amino acids. Germline-derived CDR1 and CDR2 are LGHNA and YSLEER. In DNA form, the CDR3 reads TGCGCCAGCAGCCAAGTAGCAGGCCAGTACAATGAGCAGTACTTC. Amino acid sequence: CASSQVAGQYNEQYF.

This clonotype was seen more than once but under ten times. This chain links TRBV6-2 or TRBV6-3 with TRBJ1-1, with D unclear. Germline V CDR1 and CDR2: MNHEY, SVGEGT. V lost 4 bases to trimming and J lost 1 base, with 7 bases between them. This CDR3 spans 13 amino acids. The DNA for the CDR3 is TGTGCCAGCAGTTTAAGCAAGAACACTGAAGCTTTCTTT. It yields the protein CASSLSKNTEAFF.

This clonotype was detected only a few times. The gene calls are TRBV7-2 and TRBJ2-3; TRBD2 is a possible D gene (6 bases). V lost 6 bases, J lost 0 bases, and 13 bases lay in between. The germline gives CDR1 SGHTA, CDR2 FQGNSA. The CDR3 is 15 amino acids. CDR3 sequence: CASSSGRESTDTQYF. The DNA for the CDR3 is TGTGCCAGCAGTTCGGGACGGGAGAGCACAGATACGCAGTATTTT.

This clonotype has a handful of counts. The chain recombines TRBV7-9 with TRBJ1-1, with D tentatively TRBD1 (6 bases). This CDR3 is 16 amino acids long. Germline CDR1 SEHNR, CDR2 FQNEAQ (reference sequence). Trimming took off 1 base at V and 6 bases at J, with 18 bases between the two ends. CDR3 protein: CASSLGEGGGGPEAFF. The CDR3 DNA follows: TGTGCCAGCAGCTTAGGAGAGGGGGGAGGAGGGCCTGAAGCTTTCTTT. Looking up the rest from reference TRBV7-9 and TRBJ1-1 gives the full variable domain: DTGVSQNPRHKITKRGQNVTFRCDPISEHNRLYWYRQTLGQGPEFLTYFQNEAQLEKSRLLSDRFSAERPKGSFSTLEIQRTEQGDSAMYLCASSLGEGGGGPEAFFGQGTRLTVV.

This clonotype has ten or more counts. The chain is built from TRBV12-3 or TRBV12-4 and TRBJ2-1; D is unclear. This CDR3 spans 13 amino acids. V lost 6 bases to trimming and J lost 6 bases, with 12 bases between them. The DNA for the CDR3 is TGTGCCAGCAGCCCTCCCCTTCGCAATGAGCAGTTCTTC. Encoded protein: CASSPPLRNEQFF.

This clonotype was seen a handful of times. CDR3 sequence: CASSLNSRGREKLFF. CDR3 nucleotide sequence: TGTGCCAGCAGCTTAAATAGCAGGGGAAGGGAAAAACTGTTTTTT. The chain recombines TRBV7-3 with TRBJ1-4; the D gene is possibly TRBD1 (6 bases). There are 15 residues in the CDR3. V was pared by 1 base and J by 8 bases, with 14 bases between. Germline V gene lookup returns CDR1 SGHTA and CDR2 FQGTGA.

This chain uses TRBV12-3 or TRBV12-4 with TRBJ2-7; a weak D match, TRBD2 (5 bases). The CDR3 is 14 residues long. The V end lost 2 bases, the J end lost 0 bases, and 8 bases lay between the germline ends. CDR3 DNA sequence: TGTGCCAGCAGTTTAAGGGAGAGCTCCTACGAGCAGTACTTC. Its translation: CASSLRESSYEQYF.

The CDR3 coding sequence is TGTGCCAGCAGCCCCCCGGGCGGGCTTGACAATGAGCAGTTCTTC. This gives the protein CASSPPGGLDNEQFF. This chain connects TRBV5-6 to TRBJ2-1; a possible D gene is TRBD2 (5 bases). Between the trimmed V and J ends, which lost 4 bases and 5 bases, there was a span of 16 bases. The CDR3 has 15 residues. Germline V gives CDR1 SGHDT, CDR2 YYEEEE.

V gene TRBV29-1 combines with J gene TRBJ2-3; 7 bases fit TRBD2. The CDR3 covers 15 residues. Germline V gives CDR1 SQVTM, CDR2 ANQGSEA. Germline trimming cut 6 bases from V and 1 base from J; bases unmatched to any gene: 10. The CDR3 DNA is TGCAGCGTAGACCTGAGGGGAGGGGGCACAGATACGCAGTATTTT. This encodes CSVDLRGGGTDTQYF.

This chain links TRBV4-3 with TRBJ1-1; TRBD1 might be the D (5 bases). CDR1 LGHNA and CDR2 YSLEER come from the germline V gene. The CDR3 has 15 amino acids. Trimming pared 8 bases from V and 0 bases from J, leaving 16 bases between. In DNA, the CDR3 is TGCGCCAGCGGCCGGACCGGGACGGTGAACACTGAAGCTTTCTTT. Translating it yields CASGRTGTVNTEAFF.

The genes are TRBV7-9 and TRBJ2-3, with D possibly TRBD2 on 6 matching bases. The germline CDR1 and CDR2 sequences are SEHNR and FQNEAQ (reference sequence). With 5 bases removed from V and 0 bases from J, the gap between germline ends came to 15 bases. The CDR3 extends over 16 amino acids. The CDR3 loop reads CASSRVSGSSTDTQYF. CDR3 coding DNA: TGTGCCAGCAGCCGTGTAAGCGGGTCGAGCACAGATACGCAGTATTTT. Full variable domain (remainder filled in from reference TRBV7-9 and TRBJ2-3): DTGVSQNPRHKITKRGQNVTFRCDPISEHNRLYWYRQTLGQGPEFLTYFQNEAQLEKSRLLSDRFSAERPKGSFSTLEIQRTEQGDSAMYLCASSRVSGSSTDTQYFGPGTRLTVL.

This clonotype was counted a few times. The chain carries TRBV7-3 and TRBJ2-5, with 7 positions matching TRBD2. This CDR3 region has 15 residues. The germline V gene encodes CDR1 SGHTA and CDR2 FQGTGA. J was trimmed by 2 bases and V by 5 bases; bases with no gene match: 8. The CDR3 nucleotides are TGTGCCAGCAGCCCAGCGGGGTCTTGGCAAGAGACCCAGTACTTC. Its translation: CASSPAGSWQETQYF.

This clonotype appeared many times. This chain connects TRBV6-5 to TRBJ2-5, with 13 bases fitting TRBD2. In germline, CDR1 is MNHEY, CDR2 SVGAGI. V lost 2 bases, J lost 2 bases, and 2 bases stayed unmatched. The CDR3 consists of 16 residues. The CDR3 here is CASSYPTSGGQETQYF. The CDR3 bases are TGTGCCAGCAGTTACCCGACTAGCGGGGGGCAAGAGACCCAGTACTTC.

This clonotype showed up just a few times. The V and J genes are TRBV7-6 and TRBJ1-4; TRBD1 is a possible D gene (6 bases). V shed 5 bases and J shed 8 bases, with 15 bases lying between them. The germline gives CDR1 SGHVS, CDR2 FNYEAQ. This CDR3 has 14 residues. CDR3 in amino acids: CASSPLGDTEKLFF. For the CDR3, the DNA is TGTGCCAGCAGCCCCCTGGGGGACACCGAAAAACTGTTTTTT. Filled out from reference TRBV7-6 and TRBJ1-4, the complete variable domain reads GAGVSQSPRYKVTKRGQDVALRCDPISGHVSLYWYRQALGQGPEFLTYFNYEAQQDKSGLPNDRFSAERPEGSISTLTIQRTEQRDSAMYRCASSPLGDTEKLFFGSGTQLSVL.

This rearrangement joins TRBV6-2 or TRBV6-3 to TRBJ2-5; D may be TRBD2 (6 bases). The DNA end favors TRBJ2-7, so the J call may be wrong. The CDR3 covers 15 residues. CDR1 is MNHEY, CDR2 SVGEGT, per germline. CDR3 loop: CASKSRGIIHYEQYF. The CDR3, as DNA: TGTGCCAGCAAATCGCGGGGAATAATACACTACGAGCAGTACTTC.

This chain connects TRBV7-2 to TRBJ2-1, with TRBD2 matching over 7 bases. The V gene's germline CDR1 is SGHTA and CDR2 FQGNSA. The CDR3 loop spans 16 amino acids. The ends lost 4 bases at V and 4 bases at J; junction bases unmatched: 10. CDR3 in amino acids: CASSSDWGGTYNEQFF. The CDR3 bases are TGTGCCAGCAGCTCTGACTGGGGGGGGACTTACAATGAGCAGTTCTTC. The full variable domain, with the rest looked up from reference TRBV7-2 and TRBJ2-1, is GAGVSQSPSNKVTEKGKDVELRCDPISGHTALYWYRQSLGQGLEFLIYFQGNSAPDKSGLPSDRFSAERTGGSVSTLTIQRTQQEDSAVYLCASSSDWGGTYNEQFFGPGTRLTVL.

The V and J genes are TRBV27 and TRBJ1-5; a possible D gene is TRBD1 (6 bases). The CDR3 spans 15 residues. The V end lost 0 bases, the J end lost 4 bases, and 10 bases lay between the germline ends. From germline, CDR1 is MNHEY and CDR2 SMNVEV (reference sequence). CDR3 DNA sequence: TGTGCCAGCAGTTTATCGGCAGGGGCTAATCAGCCCCAGCATTTT. This gives the protein CASSLSAGANQPQHF.

This chain uses TRBV21-1 with TRBJ2-3. TRBV21-1 is classified as a pseudogene. The CDR3 extends over 16 amino acids. CDR3 in amino acids: CASSKAIRTSTDTQYF. DNA for the CDR3: TGTGCCAGCAGCAAAGCGATCCGGACTAGCACAGATACGCAGTATTTT.

This clonotype was observed at least ten times. The chain joins TRBV27 to TRBJ2-4, with 7 bases matching TRBD1. V shed 6 bases, J shed 6 bases, and the junction held 11 bases outside the gene matches. The CDR3 spans 15 residues. CDR1 and CDR2 from the germline V gene are MNHEY and SMNVEV (reference sequence). CDR3 residues: CASSLDRDTANIQYF. The CDR3 nucleotides are TGTGCCAGCAGCCTAGACAGGGATACGGCAAACATTCAGTACTTC.